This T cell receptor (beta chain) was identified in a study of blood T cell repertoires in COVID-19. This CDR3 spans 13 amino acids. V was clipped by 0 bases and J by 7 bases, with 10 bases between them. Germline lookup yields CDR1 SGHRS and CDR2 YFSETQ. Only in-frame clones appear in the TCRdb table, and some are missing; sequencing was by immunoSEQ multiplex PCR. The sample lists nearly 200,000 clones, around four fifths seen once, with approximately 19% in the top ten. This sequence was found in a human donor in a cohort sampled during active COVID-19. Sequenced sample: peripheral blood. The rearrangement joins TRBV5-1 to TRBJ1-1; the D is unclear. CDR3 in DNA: TGCGCCAGCAGCTTGGAGAGCTTCCTTGAAGCTTTCTTT. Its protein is CASSLESFLEAFF.